The clone carrying this T cell receptor beta chain has a handful of counts. The antigen remains unidentified. The data originate from a study of beta chain features in type 1 diabetes. Investigators reverse transcribed all isolated RNA, so they sequenced expressed TCRB transcripts. Clones were sequenced by immunoSEQ multiplex PCR, and TCRdb holds only the in-frame ones, with some missing. The sample has 400,000 to 450,000 clones, 14% seen once; the top ten hold about 0.034%. Germline CDR1 is SEHNR and CDR2 is FQNEAQ (reference sequence). V was pared by 1 base and J by 0 bases, with 13 bases between. This CDR3 has 16 residues. Findings and caveats of the study: It was possible that PCR favored shorter templates, equally so in patients and controls.

The clonotype was recovered from a man younger than 40 in good health. The source material was naive CD4+ T cells from blood. V usage is TRBV7-9 and J usage is TRBJ2-7; D perhaps matches TRBD2 (5 bases). The CDR3 spells CASSLGAVGSSYEQYF. For the CDR3, the DNA is TGTGCCAGCAGCTTAGGGGCTGTGGGGAGCTCCTACGAGCAGTACTTC.